This T cell receptor (beta chain) stems from a study of blood T cell repertoires in COVID-19. Study information: In each case, the material was cDNA or gDNA derived from T cells, B-cell-depleted T cells, or PBMCs.

J gave up 8 bases and V 4 bases, and 3 bases lay outside the gene matches. The CDR3 is made up of 13 amino acids. The germline CDR1 and CDR2 sequences are MNHEY and SVGAGI. Clinical histories supplied by participants themselves formed the basis of cohort assignment. TCRdb's copy holds only in-frame clones and misses some; the assay was immunoSEQ multiplex PCR. Here the sample spans more than 200,000 clones, over 85% being singletons. Specimen: PBMCs or T cells enriched from blood (not recorded which). V and J are TRBV6-5 and TRBJ2-2; 8 nucleotides line up with TRBD1. This receptor was identified in a woman aged 25 to 39 with acute COVID-19. CDR3 nucleotides: TGTGCCAGCAGTTGGACAGGGATGGGGGAGCTGTTTTTT. Its translation: CASSWTGMGELFF.